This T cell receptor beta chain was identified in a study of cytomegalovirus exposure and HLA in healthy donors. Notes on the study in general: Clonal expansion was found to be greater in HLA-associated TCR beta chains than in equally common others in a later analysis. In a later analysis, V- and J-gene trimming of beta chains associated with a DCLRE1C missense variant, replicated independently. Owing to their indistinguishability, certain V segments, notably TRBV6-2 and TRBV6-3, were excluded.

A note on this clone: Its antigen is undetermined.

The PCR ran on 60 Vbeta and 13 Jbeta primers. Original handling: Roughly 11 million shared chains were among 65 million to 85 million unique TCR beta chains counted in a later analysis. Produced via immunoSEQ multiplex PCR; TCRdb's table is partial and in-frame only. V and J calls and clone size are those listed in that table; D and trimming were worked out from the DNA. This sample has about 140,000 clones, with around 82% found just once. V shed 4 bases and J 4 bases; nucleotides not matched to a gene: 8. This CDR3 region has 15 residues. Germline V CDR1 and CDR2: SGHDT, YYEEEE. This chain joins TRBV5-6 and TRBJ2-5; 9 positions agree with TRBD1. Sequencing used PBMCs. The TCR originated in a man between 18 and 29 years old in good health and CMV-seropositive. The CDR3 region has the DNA TGTGCCAGCAGCCCAGGGACAGGGATTGGAGAGACCCAGTACTTC. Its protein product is CASSPGTGIGETQYF.